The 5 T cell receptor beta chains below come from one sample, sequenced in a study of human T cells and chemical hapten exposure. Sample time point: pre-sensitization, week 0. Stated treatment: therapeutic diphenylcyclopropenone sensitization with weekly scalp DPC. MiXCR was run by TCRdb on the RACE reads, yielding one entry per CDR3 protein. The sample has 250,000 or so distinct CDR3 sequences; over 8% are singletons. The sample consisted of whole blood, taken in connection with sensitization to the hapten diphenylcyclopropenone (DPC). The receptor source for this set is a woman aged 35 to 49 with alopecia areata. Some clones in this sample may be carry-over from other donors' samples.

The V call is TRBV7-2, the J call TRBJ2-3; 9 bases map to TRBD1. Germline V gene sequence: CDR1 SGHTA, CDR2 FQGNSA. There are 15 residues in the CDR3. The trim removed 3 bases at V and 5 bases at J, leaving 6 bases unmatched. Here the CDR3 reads CASSLGQGVGDTQYF. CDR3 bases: TGTGCCAGCAGCTTGGGACAGGGTGTAGGAGATACGCAGTATTTT.

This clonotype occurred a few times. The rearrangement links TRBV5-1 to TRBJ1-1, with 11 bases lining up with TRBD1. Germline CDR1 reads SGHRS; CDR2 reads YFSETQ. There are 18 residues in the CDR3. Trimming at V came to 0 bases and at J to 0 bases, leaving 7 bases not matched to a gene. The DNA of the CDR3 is TGCGCCAGCAGCTTGGTTCCCGGGACAGGGGGAATGAACACTGAAGCTTTCTTT. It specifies CASSLVPGTGGMNTEAFF.

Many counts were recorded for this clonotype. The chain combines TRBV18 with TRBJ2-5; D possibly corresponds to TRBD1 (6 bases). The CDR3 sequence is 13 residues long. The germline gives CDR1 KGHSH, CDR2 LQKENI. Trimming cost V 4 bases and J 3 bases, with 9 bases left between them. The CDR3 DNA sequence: TGTGCCAGCTCACGGAGACAGGAAGAGACCCAGTACTTC. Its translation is CASSRRQEETQYF.

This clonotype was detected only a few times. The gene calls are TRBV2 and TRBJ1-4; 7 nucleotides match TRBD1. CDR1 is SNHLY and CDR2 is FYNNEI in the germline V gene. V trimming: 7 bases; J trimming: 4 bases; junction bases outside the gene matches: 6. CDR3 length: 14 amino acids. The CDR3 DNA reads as TGTGCCAGCAATAACCGGGACAGTAATGAAAAACTGTTTTTT. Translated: CASNNRDSNEKLFF.

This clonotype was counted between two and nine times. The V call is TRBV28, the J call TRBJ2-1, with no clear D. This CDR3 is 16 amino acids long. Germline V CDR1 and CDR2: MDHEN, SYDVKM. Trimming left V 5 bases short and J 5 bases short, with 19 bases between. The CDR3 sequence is CASSPPVFSEHNEQFF. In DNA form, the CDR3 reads TGTGCCAGCAGTCCCCCGGTGTTCTCCGAACACAATGAGCAGTTCTTC.